This T cell receptor beta chain was sequenced for a study of blood T cell repertoires in COVID-19. Original handling: Reference gene primer amplification gave nucleated cell count estimates. Using immunoSEQ multiplex PCR, the repertoire was profiled, and TCRdb retains in-frame clones only, with some absent. V and J calls and clone size are copied from that table; D and trimming were computed from the DNA. The sample shows about 130,000 clones, under 90% of them seen only once. CDR1 is MGHDK, CDR2 SYGVNS, per germline. V shed 3 bases, J shed 3 bases, and the junction held 8 bases outside the gene matches. CDR3 length: 15 amino acids.

The rearrangement uses TRBV25-1 and TRBJ2-7, with TRBD1 matching 7 bases. The receptor's source is a man aged 35 to 55 with acute COVID-19. The sample was PBMCs or T cells enriched from blood (not recorded which). This chain's CDR3 is CASSDHGTVDYEQYF. CDR3 bases: TGTGCCAGCAGTGATCACGGGACAGTAGACTACGAGCAGTACTTC.